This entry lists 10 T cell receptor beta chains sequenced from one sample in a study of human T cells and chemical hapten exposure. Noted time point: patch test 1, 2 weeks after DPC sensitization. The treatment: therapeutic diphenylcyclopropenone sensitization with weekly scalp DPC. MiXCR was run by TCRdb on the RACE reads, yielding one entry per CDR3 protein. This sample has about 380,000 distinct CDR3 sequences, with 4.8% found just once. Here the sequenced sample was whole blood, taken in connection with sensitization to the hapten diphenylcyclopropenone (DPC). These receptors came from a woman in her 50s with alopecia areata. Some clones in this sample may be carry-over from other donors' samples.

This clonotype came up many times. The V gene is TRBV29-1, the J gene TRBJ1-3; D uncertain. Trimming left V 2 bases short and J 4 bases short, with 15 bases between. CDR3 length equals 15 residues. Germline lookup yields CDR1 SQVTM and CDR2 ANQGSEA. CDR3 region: CSVESRGRGGNTIYF. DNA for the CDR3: TGCAGCGTTGAAAGCCGAGGCAGAGGAGGAAACACCATATATTTT.

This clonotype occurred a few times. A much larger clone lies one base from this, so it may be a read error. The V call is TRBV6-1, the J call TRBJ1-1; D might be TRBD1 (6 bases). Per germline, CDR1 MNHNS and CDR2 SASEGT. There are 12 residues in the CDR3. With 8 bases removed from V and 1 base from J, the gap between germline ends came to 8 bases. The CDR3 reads CASQTGNTEAFF. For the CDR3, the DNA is TGTGCCAGCCAGACAGGGAACACTGAAGCTTTCTTT.

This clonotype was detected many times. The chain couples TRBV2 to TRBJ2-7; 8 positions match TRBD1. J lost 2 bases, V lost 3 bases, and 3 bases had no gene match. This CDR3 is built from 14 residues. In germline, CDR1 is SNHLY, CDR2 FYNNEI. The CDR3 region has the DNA TGTGCCAGCAGTGAGGACAGGGCAGCCTACGAGCAGTACTTC. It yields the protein CASSEDRAAYEQYF.

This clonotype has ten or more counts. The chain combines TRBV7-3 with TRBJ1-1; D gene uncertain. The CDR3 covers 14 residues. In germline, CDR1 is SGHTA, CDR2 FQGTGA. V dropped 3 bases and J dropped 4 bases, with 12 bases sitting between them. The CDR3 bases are TGTGCCAGCAGCTTGATGCCATTAAGCACTGAAGCTTTCTTT. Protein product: CASSLMPLSTEAFF.

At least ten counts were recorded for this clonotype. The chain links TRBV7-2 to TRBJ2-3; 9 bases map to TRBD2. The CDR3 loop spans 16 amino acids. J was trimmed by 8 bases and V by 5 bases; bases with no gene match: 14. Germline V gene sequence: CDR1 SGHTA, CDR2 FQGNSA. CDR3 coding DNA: TGTGCCAGCAGCCCCCGACTAGCGGTAACGACAAGTACGCAGTATTTT. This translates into CASSPRLAVTTSTQYF.

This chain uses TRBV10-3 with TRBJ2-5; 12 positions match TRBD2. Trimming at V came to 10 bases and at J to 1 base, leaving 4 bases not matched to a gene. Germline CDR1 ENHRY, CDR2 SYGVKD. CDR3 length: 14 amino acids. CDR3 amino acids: CATRTSGAQETQYF. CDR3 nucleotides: TGTGCCACCCGGACTAGCGGGGCCCAAGAGACCCAGTACTTC.

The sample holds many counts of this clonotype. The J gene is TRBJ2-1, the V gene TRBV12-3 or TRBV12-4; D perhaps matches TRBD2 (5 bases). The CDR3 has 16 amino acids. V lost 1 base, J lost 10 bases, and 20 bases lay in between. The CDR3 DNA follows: TGTGCCAGCAGTTTAGGAGCTGAACTAGGATCCTCCGAGCAGTTCTTC. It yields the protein CASSLGAELGSSEQFF.

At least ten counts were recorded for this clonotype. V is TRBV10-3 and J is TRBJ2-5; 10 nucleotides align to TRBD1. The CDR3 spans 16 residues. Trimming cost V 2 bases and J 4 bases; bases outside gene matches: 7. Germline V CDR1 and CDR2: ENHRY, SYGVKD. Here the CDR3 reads CAISEPGQGSPETQYF. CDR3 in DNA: TGTGCCATCAGTGAGCCGGGACAGGGGTCCCCAGAGACCCAGTACTTC.

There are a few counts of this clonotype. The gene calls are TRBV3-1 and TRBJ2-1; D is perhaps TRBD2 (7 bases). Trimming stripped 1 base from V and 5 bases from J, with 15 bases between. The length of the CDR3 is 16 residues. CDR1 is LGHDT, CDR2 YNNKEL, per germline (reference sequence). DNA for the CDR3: TGTGCCAGCAGCCAAGTTGGGGGGGCGGCTCACAATGAGCAGTTCTTC. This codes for CASSQVGGAAHNEQFF.

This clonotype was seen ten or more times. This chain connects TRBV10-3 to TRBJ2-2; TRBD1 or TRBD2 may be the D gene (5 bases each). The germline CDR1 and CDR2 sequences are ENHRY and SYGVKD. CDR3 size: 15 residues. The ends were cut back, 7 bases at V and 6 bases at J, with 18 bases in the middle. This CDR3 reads CAIKDGGYLSGELFF. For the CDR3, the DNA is TGTGCCATCAAGGATGGGGGATACTTATCCGGGGAGCTGTTTTTT.